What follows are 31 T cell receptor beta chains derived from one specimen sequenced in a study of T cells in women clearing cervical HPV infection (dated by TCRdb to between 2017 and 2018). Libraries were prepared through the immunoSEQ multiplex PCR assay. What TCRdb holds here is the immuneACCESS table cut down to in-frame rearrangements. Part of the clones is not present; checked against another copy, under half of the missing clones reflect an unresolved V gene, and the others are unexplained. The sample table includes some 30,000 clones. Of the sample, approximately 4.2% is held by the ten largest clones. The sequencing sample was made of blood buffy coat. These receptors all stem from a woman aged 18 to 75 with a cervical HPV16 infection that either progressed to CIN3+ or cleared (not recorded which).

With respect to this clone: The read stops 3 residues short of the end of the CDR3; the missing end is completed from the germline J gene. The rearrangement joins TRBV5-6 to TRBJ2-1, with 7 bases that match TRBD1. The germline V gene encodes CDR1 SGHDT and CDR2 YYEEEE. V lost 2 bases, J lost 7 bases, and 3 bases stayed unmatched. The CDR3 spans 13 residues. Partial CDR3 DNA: TGTGCCAGCAGCTTTACAGGGGAGAATGAG. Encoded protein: CASSFTGENE. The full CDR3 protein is CASSFTGENEQFF.

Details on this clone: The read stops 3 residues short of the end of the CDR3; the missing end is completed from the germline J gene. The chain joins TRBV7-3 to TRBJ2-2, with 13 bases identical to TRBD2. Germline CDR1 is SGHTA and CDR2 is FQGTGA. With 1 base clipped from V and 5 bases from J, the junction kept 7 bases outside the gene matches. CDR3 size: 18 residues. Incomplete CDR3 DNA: TGTGCCAGCAGCTTAAAGGCCCCGGGACTAGCGGGAACCGGGGAG. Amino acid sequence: CASSLKAPGLAGTGE. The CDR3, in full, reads CASSLKAPGLAGTGELFF.

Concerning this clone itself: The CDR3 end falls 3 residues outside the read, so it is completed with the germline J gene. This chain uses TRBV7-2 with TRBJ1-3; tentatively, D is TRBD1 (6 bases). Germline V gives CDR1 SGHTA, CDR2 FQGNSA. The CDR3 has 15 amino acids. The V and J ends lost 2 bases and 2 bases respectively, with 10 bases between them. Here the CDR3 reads CASSLYGGPGNTIYF. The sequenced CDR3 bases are TGTGCCAGCAGCTTATACGGGGGGCCTGGAAACACC.

The sequenced CDR3 bases are TGTGCCAGCTCACCACCGGAGCCCCCCGGGACAGGGGTGCGGGGGCTCTCCTACGAG. Amino acids: CASSPPEPPGTGVRGLSYE. The CDR3 in its entirety is CASSPPEPPGTGVRGLSYEQYF. The chain carries TRBV18 and TRBJ2-7, with 10 bases lining up with TRBD1. Coverage ceases 3 residues before the CDR3 finishes, and the germline J gene fills in the end. The CDR3 is 22 amino acids. From germline, CDR1 is KGHSH and CDR2 LQKENI. J gave up 0 bases and V 0 bases, and 20 bases lay outside the gene matches. Full variable domain (missing parts from reference TRBV18 and TRBJ2-7): NAGVMQNPRHLVRRRGQEARLRCSPMKGHSHVYWYRQLPEEGLKFMVYLQKENIIDESGMPKERFSAEFPKEGPSILRIQQVVRGDSAAYFCASSPPEPPGTGVRGLSYEQYFGPGTRLTVT.

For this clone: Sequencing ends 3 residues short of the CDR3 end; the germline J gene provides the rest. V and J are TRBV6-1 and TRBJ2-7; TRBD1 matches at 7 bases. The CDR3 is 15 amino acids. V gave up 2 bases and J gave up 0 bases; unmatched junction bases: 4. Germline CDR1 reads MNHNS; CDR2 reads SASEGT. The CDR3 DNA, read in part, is TGTGCCAGCAGTGAACTTAGGGACAGCTCCTACGAG. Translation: CASSELRDSSYE. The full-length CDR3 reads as CASSELRDSSYEQYF.

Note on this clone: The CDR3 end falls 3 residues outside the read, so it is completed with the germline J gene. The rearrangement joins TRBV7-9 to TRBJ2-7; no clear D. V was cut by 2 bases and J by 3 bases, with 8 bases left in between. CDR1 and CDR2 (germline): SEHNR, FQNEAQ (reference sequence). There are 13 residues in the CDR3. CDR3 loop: CASSLPGHYEQYF. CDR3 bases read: TGTGCCAGCAGCTTACCGGGTCACTACGAG.

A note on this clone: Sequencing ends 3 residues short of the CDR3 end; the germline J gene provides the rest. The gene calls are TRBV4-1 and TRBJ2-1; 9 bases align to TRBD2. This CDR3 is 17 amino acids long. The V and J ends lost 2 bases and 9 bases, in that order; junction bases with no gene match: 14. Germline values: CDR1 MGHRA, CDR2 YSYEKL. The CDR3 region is CASSQPTGLARLFEQFF. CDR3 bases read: TGCGCCAGCAGCCAACCAACCGGACTAGCGAGGTTGTTTGAG.

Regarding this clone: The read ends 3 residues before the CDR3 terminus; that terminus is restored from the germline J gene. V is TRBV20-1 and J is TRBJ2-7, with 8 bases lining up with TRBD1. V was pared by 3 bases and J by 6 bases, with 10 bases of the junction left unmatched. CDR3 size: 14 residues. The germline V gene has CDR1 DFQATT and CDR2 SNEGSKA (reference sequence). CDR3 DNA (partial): TGCAGTGCTAGGAGTGACAGGGGCTCGGGCGAG. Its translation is CSARSDRGSGE. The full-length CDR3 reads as CSARSDRGSGEQYF.

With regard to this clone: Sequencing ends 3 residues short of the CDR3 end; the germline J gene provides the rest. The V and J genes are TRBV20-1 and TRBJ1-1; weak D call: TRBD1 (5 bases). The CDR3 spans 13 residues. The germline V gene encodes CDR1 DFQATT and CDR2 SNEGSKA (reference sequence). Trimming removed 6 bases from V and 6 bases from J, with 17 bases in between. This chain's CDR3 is CSASLWGRAEAFF. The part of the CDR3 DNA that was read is TGCAGTGCCAGTCTTTGGGGCAGAGCTGAA.

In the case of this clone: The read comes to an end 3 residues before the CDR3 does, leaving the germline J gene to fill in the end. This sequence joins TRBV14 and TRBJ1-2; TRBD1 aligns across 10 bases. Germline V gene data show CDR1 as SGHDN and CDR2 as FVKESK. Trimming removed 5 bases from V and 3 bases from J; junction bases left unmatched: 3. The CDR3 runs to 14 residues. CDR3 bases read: TGTGCCAGCAGCGGCGGGACAGGGGACTATGGC. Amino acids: CASSGGTGDYG. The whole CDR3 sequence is CASSGGTGDYGYTF.

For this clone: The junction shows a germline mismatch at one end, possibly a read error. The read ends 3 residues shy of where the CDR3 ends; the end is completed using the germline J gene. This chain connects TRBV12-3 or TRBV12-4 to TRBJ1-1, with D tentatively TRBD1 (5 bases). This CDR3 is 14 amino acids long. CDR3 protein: CASTRRDSNAEAFF. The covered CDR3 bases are TGTGCCAGCACCAGACGGGACTCGAACGCTGAA.

The CDR3 region is CATSDPTGTSGNEQFF. The CDR3 bases that were read are TGTGCCACCAGTGACCCCACCGGGACTAGCGGCAATGAG. V usage is TRBV24-1 and J usage is TRBJ2-1; 11 nucleotides align to TRBD2. The missing CDR3 end, 3 residues past where the read stops, is filled in from the germline J gene. This CDR3 comprises 16 residues. Germline assignment: CDR1 KGHDR and CDR2 SFDVKD. V trimming: 4 bases; J trimming: 6 bases; junction bases outside the gene matches: 7.

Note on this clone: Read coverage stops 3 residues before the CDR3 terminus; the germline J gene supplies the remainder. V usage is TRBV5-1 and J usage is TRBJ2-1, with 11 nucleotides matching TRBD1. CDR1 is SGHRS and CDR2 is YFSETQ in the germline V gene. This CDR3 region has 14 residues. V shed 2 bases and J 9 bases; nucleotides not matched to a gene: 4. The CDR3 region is CASSLGQGAGEQFF. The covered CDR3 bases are TGCGCCAGCAGCTTAGGACAGGGGGCGGGTGAG.

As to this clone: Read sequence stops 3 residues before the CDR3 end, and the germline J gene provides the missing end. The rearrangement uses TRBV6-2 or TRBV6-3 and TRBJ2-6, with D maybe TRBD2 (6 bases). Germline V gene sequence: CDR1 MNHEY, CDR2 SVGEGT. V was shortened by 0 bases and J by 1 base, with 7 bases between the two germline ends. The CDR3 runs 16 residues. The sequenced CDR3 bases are TGTGCCAGCAGTTACTCGGAGGGTTCTGGGGCCAACGTC. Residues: CASSYSEGSGANV. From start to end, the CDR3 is CASSYSEGSGANVLTF.

The DNA read from the CDR3 is TGTGCCAGCAGGCGAGGGGGTTCACCC. Translated: CASRRGGSP. The CDR3 reads in full as CASRRGGSPLHF. The chain recombines TRBV7-2 with TRBJ1-6; the D gene is possibly TRBD1 (6 bases). The read ends 3 residues before the CDR3 terminus; that terminus is restored from the germline J gene. The V end was cut by 6 bases, the J end by 9 bases, with 9 bases between. This CDR3 is 12 amino acids long. The germline V gene encodes CDR1 SGHTA and CDR2 FQGNSA.

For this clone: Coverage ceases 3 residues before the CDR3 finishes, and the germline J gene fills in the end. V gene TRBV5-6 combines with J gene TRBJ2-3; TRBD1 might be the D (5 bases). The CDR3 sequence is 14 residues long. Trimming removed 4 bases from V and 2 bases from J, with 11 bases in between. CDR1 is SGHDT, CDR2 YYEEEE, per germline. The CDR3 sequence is CASSVGASTDTQYF. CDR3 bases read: TGTGCCAGCAGCGTAGGGGCCTCCACAGATACG.

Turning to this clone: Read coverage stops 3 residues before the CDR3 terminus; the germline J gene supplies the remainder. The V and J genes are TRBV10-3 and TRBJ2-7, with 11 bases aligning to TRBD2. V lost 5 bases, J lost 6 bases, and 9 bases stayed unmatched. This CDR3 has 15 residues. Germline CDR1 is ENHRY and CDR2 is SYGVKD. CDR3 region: CAISSLAGGPGEQYF. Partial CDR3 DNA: TGTGCCATCAGTTCGTTAGCGGGAGGGCCTGGCGAG.

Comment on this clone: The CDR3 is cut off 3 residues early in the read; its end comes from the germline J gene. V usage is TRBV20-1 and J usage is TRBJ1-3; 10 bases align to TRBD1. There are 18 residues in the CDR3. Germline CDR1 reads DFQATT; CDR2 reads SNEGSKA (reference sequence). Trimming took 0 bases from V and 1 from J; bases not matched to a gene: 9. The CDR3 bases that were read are TGCAGTGCTAGAGATCTTGCGGGACAGGGGCGATCTGGAAACACC. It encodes CSARDLAGQGRSGNT. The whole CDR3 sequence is CSARDLAGQGRSGNTIYF.

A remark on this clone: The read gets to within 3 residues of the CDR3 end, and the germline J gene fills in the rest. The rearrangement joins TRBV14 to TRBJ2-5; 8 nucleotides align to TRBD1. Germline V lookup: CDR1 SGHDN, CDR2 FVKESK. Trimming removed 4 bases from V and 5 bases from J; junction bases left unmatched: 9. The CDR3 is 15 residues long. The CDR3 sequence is CASSPFGQGGETQYF. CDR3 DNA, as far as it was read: TGTGCCAGCAGCCCCTTCGGACAGGGTGGGGAGACC.

The CDR3 region is CAWSLGGLSNEQFF. The CDR3 bases that were read are TGTGCCTGGAGTTTGGGGGGACTTAGCAATGAG. The chain links TRBV30 to TRBJ2-1; TRBD2 is a possible D gene (6 bases). Read data end 3 residues before the CDR3 end; the end is taken from the germline J gene. The germline gives CDR1 GTSNPN, CDR2 SVGIG (reference sequence). The CDR3 extends over 14 amino acids. V was cut by 2 bases and J by 6 bases, with 14 bases left in between.

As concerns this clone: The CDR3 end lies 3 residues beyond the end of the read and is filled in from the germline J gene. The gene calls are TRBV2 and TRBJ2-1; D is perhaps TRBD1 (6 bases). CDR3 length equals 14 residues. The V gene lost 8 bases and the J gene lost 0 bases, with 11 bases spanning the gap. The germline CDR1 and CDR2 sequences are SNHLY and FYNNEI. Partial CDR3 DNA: TGTGCCAGCCAGGGGTTAAGCTCCTACAATGAG. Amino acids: CASQGLSSYNE. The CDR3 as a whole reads CASQGLSSYNEQFF.

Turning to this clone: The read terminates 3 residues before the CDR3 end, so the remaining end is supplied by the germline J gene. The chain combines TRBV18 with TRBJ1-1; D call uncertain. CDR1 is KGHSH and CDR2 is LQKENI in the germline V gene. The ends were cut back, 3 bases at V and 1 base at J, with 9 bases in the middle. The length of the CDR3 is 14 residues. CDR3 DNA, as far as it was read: TGTGCCAGCTCACCGGCAGGAGAGAACACTGAA. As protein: CASSPAGENTE. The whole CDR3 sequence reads CASSPAGENTEAFF.

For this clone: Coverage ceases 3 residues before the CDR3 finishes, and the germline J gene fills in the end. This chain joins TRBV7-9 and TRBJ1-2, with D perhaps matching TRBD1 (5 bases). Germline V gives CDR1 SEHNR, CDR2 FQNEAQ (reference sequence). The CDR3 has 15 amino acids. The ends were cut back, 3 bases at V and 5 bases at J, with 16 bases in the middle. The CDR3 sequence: CASSLAQGPYYGYTF. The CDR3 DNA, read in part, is TGTGCCAGCAGCTTGGCCCAGGGTCCGTATTATGGC.

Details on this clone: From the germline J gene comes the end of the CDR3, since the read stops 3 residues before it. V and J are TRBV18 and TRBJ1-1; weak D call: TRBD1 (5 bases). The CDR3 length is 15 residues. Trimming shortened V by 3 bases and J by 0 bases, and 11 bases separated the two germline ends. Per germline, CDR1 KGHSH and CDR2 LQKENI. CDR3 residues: CASSPGTGMNTEAFF. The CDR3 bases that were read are TGTGCCAGCTCACCGGGGACTGGGATGAACACTGAA.

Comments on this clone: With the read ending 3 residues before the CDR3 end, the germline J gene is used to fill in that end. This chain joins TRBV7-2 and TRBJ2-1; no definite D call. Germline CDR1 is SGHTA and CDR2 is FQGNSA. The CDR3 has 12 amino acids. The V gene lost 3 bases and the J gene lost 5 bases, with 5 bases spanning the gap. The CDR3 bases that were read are TGTGCCAGCAGCTTCCCCGACAATGAG. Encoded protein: CASSFPDNE. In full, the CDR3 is CASSFPDNEQFF.

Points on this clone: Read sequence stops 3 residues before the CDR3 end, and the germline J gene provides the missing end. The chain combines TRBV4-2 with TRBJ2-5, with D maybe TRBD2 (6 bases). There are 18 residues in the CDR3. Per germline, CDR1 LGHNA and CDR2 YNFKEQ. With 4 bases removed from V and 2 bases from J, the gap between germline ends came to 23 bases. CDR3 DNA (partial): TGTGCCAGCAGCCCGGGGGTCAGATTCCCCAACCCTCAAGAGACC. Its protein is CASSPGVRFPNPQET. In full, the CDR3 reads CASSPGVRFPNPQETQYF.

CDR3 sequence reads: CASSSTQGIDTYTF. CDR3 DNA, as far as it was read: TGTGCCAGCAGCTCCACACAGGGGATAGATACC. The chain joins TRBV7-9 to TRBJ1-2; 7 bases are a match to TRBD1. Read data end 3 residues before the CDR3 end; the end is taken from the germline J gene. CDR3 length equals 14 residues. The V gene's germline CDR1 is SEHNR and CDR2 FQNEAQ (reference sequence).

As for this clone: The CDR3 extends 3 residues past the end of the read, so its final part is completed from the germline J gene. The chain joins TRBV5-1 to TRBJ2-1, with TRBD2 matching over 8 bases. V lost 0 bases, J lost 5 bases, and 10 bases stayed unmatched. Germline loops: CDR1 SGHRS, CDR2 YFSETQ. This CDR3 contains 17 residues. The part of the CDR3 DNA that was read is TGCGCCAGCAGCTTGGGTGATCGGGCGGGGGGAAACAATGAG. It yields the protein CASSLGDRAGGNNE. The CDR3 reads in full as CASSLGDRAGGNNEQFF.

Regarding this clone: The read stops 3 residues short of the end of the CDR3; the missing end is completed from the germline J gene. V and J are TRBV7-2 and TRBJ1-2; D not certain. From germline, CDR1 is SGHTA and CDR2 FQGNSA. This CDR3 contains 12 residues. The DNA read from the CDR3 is TGTGCCAGCAGCTGGAGCGGAGGGGGC. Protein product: CASSWSGGG. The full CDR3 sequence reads CASSWSGGGYTF.

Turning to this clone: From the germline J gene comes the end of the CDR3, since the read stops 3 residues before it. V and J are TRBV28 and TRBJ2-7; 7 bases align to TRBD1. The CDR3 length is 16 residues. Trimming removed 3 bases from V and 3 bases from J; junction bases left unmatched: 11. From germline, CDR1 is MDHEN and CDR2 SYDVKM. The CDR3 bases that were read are TGTGCCAGCAGTTTCCTTGACCGGGACAGATTCTACGAG. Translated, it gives CASSFLDRDRFYE. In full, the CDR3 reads CASSFLDRDRFYEQYF.

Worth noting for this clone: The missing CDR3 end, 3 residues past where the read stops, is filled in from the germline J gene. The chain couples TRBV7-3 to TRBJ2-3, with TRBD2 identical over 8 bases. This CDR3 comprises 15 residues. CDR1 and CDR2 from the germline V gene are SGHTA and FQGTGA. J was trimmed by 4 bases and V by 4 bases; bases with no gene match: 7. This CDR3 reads CASSYRGREADTQYF. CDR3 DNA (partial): TGTGCCAGCAGCTACCGTGGGCGGGAGGCAGATACG.